One and the same sample provided the 19 T cell receptor beta chains below, sequenced in a study of T cells after yellow fever vaccination. TCRdb re-derived calls from the 5' RACE reads in MiXCR, one entry per CDR3 protein. The sample has roughly 310,000 distinct CDR3 sequences, around 3.9% seen once. The material sequenced was PBMCs, taken on the day of the yellow fever booster vaccination. The receptors here all came from a man aged 18-30 years who received the YFV17D yellow fever vaccine.

This clonotype was counted many times. The chain has TRBV12-3 or TRBV12-4 and TRBJ2-3, with D perhaps TRBD1 or TRBD2 (6 bases each). V lost 3 bases to trimming and J lost 6 bases, with 16 bases between them. The CDR3 length is 15 residues. The CDR3 reads CASSFFGGGIDTQYF. The CDR3 DNA sequence: TGTGCCAGCAGTTTTTTTGGAGGGGGTATTGATACGCAGTATTTT.

This clonotype was observed at least ten times. The rearrangement joins TRBV12-3 or TRBV12-4 to TRBJ1-1; D is undetermined. V shed 3 bases and J shed 3 bases, with 11 bases lying between them. This CDR3 comprises 14 residues. The CDR3 loop reads CASSFGDVHTEAFF. As DNA, the CDR3 is TGTGCCAGCAGTTTTGGGGATGTGCACACTGAAGCTTTCTTT.

In its sample, this clonotype was seen many times. The chain couples TRBV20-1 to TRBJ2-7; no firm D call. Germline CDR1 DFQATT, CDR2 SNEGSKA (reference sequence). V shed 1 base and J shed 3 bases, with 10 bases lying between them. This CDR3 has 13 amino acids. CDR3 amino acids: CSARGQISYEQYF. CDR3 nucleotide sequence: TGCAGTGCTAGAGGGCAGATAAGCTACGAGCAGTACTTC.

The sample holds a few counts of this clonotype. The V and J genes are TRBV11-2 and TRBJ2-5; 7 bases line up with TRBD2. In germline, CDR1 is SGHAT, CDR2 FQNNGV. This CDR3 is built from 16 residues. V lost 2 bases to trimming and J lost 5 bases; unmatched junction nucleotides: 11. CDR3 amino acids: CASSLPPASGRETQYF. The CDR3 DNA reads TGTGCCAGCAGCTTACCCCCGGCTAGCGGACGGGAGACCCAGTACTTC.

This clonotype was seen repeatedly, ten times or more. The rearrangement joins TRBV12-3 or TRBV12-4 to TRBJ2-5; no firm D call. This CDR3 has 14 residues. V was pared by 3 bases and J by 1 base, with 9 bases between. Written as DNA, the CDR3 is TGTGCCAGCAGTTTGATAGCCAGCCAAGAGACCCAGTACTTC. Protein product: CASSLIASQETQYF.

V gene TRBV7-9 combines with J gene TRBJ2-1; TRBD2 aligns across 9 bases. V trimming: 5 bases; J trimming: 4 bases; junction bases outside the gene matches: 9. There are 16 residues in the CDR3. Germline V gene lookup returns CDR1 SEHNR and CDR2 FQNEAQ (reference sequence). CDR3 in amino acids: CASSPISSGAYNEQFF. The CDR3 DNA is TGTGCCAGCAGCCCCATTTCTAGCGGGGCTTACAATGAGCAGTTCTTC.

Ten or more counts support this clonotype. The chain has TRBV6-6 and TRBJ2-5; tentative D call: TRBD2 (7 bases). The CDR3 sequence is 16 residues long. The V gene lost 1 base and the J gene lost 2 bases, with 14 bases spanning the gap. The germline V gene has CDR1 MNHNY and CDR2 SVGAGI (reference sequence). The CDR3 is CASSYWRGGLQETQYF. CDR3 DNA: TGTGCCAGCAGTTACTGGCGCGGGGGCTTACAAGAGACCCAGTACTTC.

CDR3 amino acids: CASRMTGGLWGTQYF. The CDR3 DNA reads as TGTGCCAGCAGGATGACAGGGGGTTTATGGGGTACGCAGTATTTT. The chain uses TRBV6-6 and TRBJ2-3; TRBD1 aligns across 9 bases. Germline-derived CDR1 and CDR2 are MNHNY and SVGAGI (reference sequence). This CDR3 spans 15 amino acids. Germline trimming cut 6 bases from V and 8 bases from J; bases unmatched to any gene: 12.

This clonotype turned up a few times. The chain recombines TRBV7-2 with TRBJ2-7; maybe TRBD1 (6 bases). V was trimmed by 3 bases and J by 2 bases, leaving 8 bases between them. This CDR3 comprises 13 residues. Germline CDR1 and CDR2: SGHTA and FQGNSA. The CDR3 reads CASSFGQTYEQYF. The CDR3 bases are TGTGCCAGCAGCTTCGGACAGACCTACGAGCAGTACTTC.

This clonotype occurred many times. The chain links TRBV4-3 to TRBJ2-1, with 8 bases that match TRBD2. CDR1 and CDR2 from the germline V gene are LGHNA and YSLEER. The CDR3 has 15 residues. The V segment lost 2 bases and the J segment 3 bases; nucleotides outside the gene matches: 3. CDR3 sequence: CASSQSLAVYNEQFF. The CDR3 DNA is TGCGCCAGCAGCCAATCACTAGCGGTCTACAATGAGCAGTTCTTC.

This clonotype was observed a few times. V usage is TRBV20-1 and J usage is TRBJ2-5, with TRBD1 matching 8 bases. The CDR3 consists of 14 residues. With V trimmed by 3 bases and J by 6 bases, 9 bases remained unmatched. Germline V gene lookup returns CDR1 DFQATT and CDR2 SNEGSKA (reference sequence). This CDR3 reads CSARGAGGDKTQYF. The DNA for the CDR3 is TGCAGTGCTAGGGGTGCAGGGGGCGATAAGACCCAGTACTTC.

This clonotype was detected ten times or more. V gene TRBV10-3 combines with J gene TRBJ2-3, with D uncertain. The V gene lost 6 bases and the J gene lost 6 bases, with 7 bases spanning the gap. The CDR3 has 11 amino acids. From germline, CDR1 is ENHRY and CDR2 SYGVKD. In DNA form, the CDR3 reads TGTGCCATCAGGGAGAGGGATACGCAGTATTTT. Translating gives CAIRERDTQYF.

CDR3 loop: CATSRGLAGINTEAFF. The CDR3 coding sequence is TGTGCCACCAGCAGAGGGTTGGCAGGGATAAATACTGAAGCTTTCTTT. V gene TRBV15 combines with J gene TRBJ1-1, with D perhaps TRBD1 (5 bases). The CDR3 contains 16 residues. Looked up from germline, CDR1 is LNHNV and CDR2 is YYDKDF (reference sequence). Trimming removed 1 base at V and 5 bases at J, with 17 bases between. Variable domain in full (rest from reference TRBV15 and TRBJ1-1): DAMVIQNPRYQVTQFGKPVTLSCSQTLNHNVMYWYQQKSSQAPKLLFHYYDKDFNNEADTPDNFQSRRPNTSFCFLDIRSPGLGDTAMYLCATSRGLAGINTEAFFGQGTRLTVV.

This clonotype was picked up many times. The gene calls are TRBV27 and TRBJ1-2; 8 bases are shared with TRBD1. The length of the CDR3 is 13 residues. Per the germline V gene, CDR1 is MNHEY and CDR2 is SMNVEV (reference sequence). The J segment lost 6 bases and the V segment lost 6 bases, leaving 6 bases of the junction unmatched. The CDR3 DNA sequence: TGTGCCAGCAGGCGGACAGGGAGGGATGGCTACACCTTC. Translation gives CASRRTGRDGYTF.

At least ten counts were recorded for this clonotype. The gene calls are TRBV20-1 and TRBJ2-2, with 9 bases identical to TRBD2. The CDR3 covers 15 residues. Germline values: CDR1 DFQATT, CDR2 SNEGSKA (reference sequence). J lost 6 bases, V lost 0 bases, and 5 bases had no gene match. The CDR3 reads CSARETGTSPGELFF. For the CDR3, the DNA is TGCAGTGCTAGAGAAACCGGGACTAGCCCCGGGGAGCTGTTTTTT.

The table lists this clonotype with many counts. J is TRBJ1-2 and V is TRBV3-1; no firm D call. This CDR3 has 14 amino acids. Germline CDR1 is LGHDT and CDR2 is YNNKEL (reference sequence). Between the trimmed V and J ends, which lost 0 bases and 8 bases, there was a span of 13 bases. This CDR3 reads CASSQDRVGRGYTF. In DNA, the CDR3 is TGTGCCAGCAGCCAAGATCGTGTAGGGCGGGGCTACACCTTC.

This clonotype was seen only a few times. This chain uses TRBV5-1 with TRBJ2-1, with 9 bases that match TRBD2. V lost 4 bases and J lost 6; bases outside the gene matches: 14. This CDR3 region has 17 residues. Germline CDR1 and CDR2: SGHRS and YFSETQ. The CDR3 DNA reads TGCGCCAGCAGCCGGATCCCCCCTGCGGGGGGGCTCAATGAGCAGTTCTTC. This translates into CASSRIPPAGGLNEQFF.

This clonotype appeared a few times. This sequence joins TRBV7-2 and TRBJ1-6; D is ambiguous. V was trimmed by 0 bases and J by 11 bases, leaving 14 bases between them. Germline lookup yields CDR1 SGHTA and CDR2 FQGNSA. CDR3 size: 15 residues. The CDR3 DNA is TGTGCCAGCAGCTTAGCGCGGGCTGATGGACCACCCCTCCACTTT. Residues: CASSLARADGPPLHF.

In its sample, this clonotype was seen many times. The chain uses TRBV2 and TRBJ1-2; D is ambiguous. The CDR3 runs to 15 residues. V lost 4 bases to trimming and J lost 0 bases, with 12 bases between them. CDR1 is SNHLY, CDR2 FYNNEI, per germline. CDR3 residues: CASSGGEWANYGYTF. The CDR3 DNA sequence: TGTGCCAGCAGTGGAGGCGAGTGGGCTAACTATGGCTACACCTTC.